This T cell receptor beta chain was recovered during a study of post-analysis software for immune sequencing data. Study-level information: Relapsing-remitting, secondary progressive and progressive-relapsing forms of multiple sclerosis all featured among disease courses.

On this clonotype itself: The antigen remains unidentified.

Unique molecular identifiers were built into the TCR beta cDNA libraries. Each batch of 1 to 10 million T cells produced approximately 470,000 cDNA molecules. TCRdb called the PCR reads again in MiXCR, with one record for every CDR3 protein. This sample has about 820,000 distinct CDR3 sequences; roughly 50% occur once, and the top ten carry approximately 4.2%. Study-level points and caveats: Batch-mates among the samples co-clustered strongly by F measure. Significantly lower normalized Chao1 diversity was seen in multiple sclerosis patients than in controls.

Input material: blood. This clonotype was sampled from a girl under 18 with multiple sclerosis.

This chain's CDR3 is CASSLGRGGDNEQFF. For the CDR3, the DNA is TGCGCCAGCAGCTTGGGCAGGGGCGGTGACAATGAGCAGTTCTTC. The rearrangement links TRBV5-1 to TRBJ2-1; D is perhaps TRBD1 (6 bases). This CDR3 spans 15 amino acids. Germline CDR1 reads SGHRS; CDR2 reads YFSETQ. V lost 0 bases and J 5 bases, leaving 12 bases between the germline ends. The variable domain in full, with the rest retrieved from reference TRBV5-1 and TRBJ2-1, is KAGVTQTPRYLIKTRGQQVTLSCSPISGHRSVSWYQQTPGQGLQFLFEYFSETQRNKGNFPGRFSGRQFSNSRSEMNVSTLELGDSALYLCASSLGRGGDNEQFFGPGTRLTVL.